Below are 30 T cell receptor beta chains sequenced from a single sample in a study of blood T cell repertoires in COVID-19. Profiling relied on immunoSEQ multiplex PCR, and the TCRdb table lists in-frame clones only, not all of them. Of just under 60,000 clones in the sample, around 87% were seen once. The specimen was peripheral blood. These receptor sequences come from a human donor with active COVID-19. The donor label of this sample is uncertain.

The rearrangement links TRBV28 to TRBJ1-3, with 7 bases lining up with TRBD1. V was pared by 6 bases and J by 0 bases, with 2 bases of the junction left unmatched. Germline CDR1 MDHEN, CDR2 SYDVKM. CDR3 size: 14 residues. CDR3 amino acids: CASRGQHSGNTIYF. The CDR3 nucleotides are TGTGCCAGCAGGGGACAGCACTCTGGAAACACCATATATTTT. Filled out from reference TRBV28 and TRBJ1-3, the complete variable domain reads DVKVTQSSRYLVKRTGEKVFLECVQDMDHENMFWYRQDPGLGLRLIYFSYDVKMKEKGDIPEGYSVSREKKERFSLILESASTNQTSMYLCASRGQHSGNTIYFGEGSWLTVV.

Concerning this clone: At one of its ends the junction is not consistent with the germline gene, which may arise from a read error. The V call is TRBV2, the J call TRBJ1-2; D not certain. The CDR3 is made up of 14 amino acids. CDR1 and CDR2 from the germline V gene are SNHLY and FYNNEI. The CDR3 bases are TGTGCCAGCAGCGAAGGGAACAGTATCTATGGCTACACCTTC. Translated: CASSEGNSIYGYTF.

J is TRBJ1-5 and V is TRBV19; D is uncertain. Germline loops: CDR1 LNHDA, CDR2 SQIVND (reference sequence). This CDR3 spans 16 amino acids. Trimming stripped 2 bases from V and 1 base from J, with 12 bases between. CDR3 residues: CASSIRWPESNQPQHF. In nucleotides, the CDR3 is TGTGCCAGTAGTATACGGTGGCCGGAGAGCAATCAGCCCCAGCATTTT.

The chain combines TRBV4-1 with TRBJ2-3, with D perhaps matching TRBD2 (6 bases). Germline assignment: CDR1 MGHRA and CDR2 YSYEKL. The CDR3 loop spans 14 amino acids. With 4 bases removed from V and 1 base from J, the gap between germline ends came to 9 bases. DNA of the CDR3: TGCGCCAGCAGCCTAGGCGGGGGCACAGATACGCAGTATTTT. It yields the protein CASSLGGGTDTQYF.

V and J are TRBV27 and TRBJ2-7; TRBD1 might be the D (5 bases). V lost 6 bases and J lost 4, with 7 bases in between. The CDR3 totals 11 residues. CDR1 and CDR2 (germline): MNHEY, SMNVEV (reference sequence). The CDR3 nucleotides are TGTGCCAGCAGCCCAGGGTACGAGCAGTACTTC. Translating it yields CASSPGYEQYF.

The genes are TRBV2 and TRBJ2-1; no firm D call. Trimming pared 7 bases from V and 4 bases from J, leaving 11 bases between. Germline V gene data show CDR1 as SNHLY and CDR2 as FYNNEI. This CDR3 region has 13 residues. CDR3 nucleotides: TGTGCCAGCACCCCTGACGGGTACAATGAGCAGTTCTTC. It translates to CASTPDGYNEQFF.

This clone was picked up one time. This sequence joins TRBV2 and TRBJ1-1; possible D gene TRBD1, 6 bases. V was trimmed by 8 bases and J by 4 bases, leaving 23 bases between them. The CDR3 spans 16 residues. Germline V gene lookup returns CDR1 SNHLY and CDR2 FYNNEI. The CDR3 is CASVSVPGDSGTEAFF. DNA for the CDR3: TGTGCCAGCGTCTCGGTCCCAGGGGATTCAGGCACTGAAGCTTTCTTT.

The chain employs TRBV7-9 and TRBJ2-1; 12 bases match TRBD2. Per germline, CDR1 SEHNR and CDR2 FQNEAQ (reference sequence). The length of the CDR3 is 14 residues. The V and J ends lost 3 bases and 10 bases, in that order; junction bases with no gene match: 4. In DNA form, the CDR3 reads TGTGCCAGCAGCTTCAGCGGACTAGCGGGAGAGCAGTTCTTC. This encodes CASSFSGLAGEQFF.

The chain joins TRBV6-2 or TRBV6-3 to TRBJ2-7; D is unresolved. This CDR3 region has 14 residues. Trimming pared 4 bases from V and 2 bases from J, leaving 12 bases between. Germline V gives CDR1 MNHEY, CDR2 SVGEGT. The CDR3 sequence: CASSSLLVAYEQYF. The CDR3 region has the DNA TGTGCCAGCAGTTCCCTTCTCGTTGCCTACGAGCAGTACTTC.

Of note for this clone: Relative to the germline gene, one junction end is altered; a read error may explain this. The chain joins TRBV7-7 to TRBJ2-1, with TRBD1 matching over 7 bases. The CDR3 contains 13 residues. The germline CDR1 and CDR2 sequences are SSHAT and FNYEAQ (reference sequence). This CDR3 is CASSSRTGLEQFF. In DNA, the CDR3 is TGTGCTAGCAGCTCACGGACAGGTCTTGAGCAGTTCTTC.

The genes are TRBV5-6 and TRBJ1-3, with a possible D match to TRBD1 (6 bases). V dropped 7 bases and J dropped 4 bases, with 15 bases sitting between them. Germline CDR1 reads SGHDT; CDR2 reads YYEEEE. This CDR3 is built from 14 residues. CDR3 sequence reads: CASRYREYGNTIYF. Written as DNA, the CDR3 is TGTGCCAGCCGATACAGGGAATACGGAAACACCATATATTTT.

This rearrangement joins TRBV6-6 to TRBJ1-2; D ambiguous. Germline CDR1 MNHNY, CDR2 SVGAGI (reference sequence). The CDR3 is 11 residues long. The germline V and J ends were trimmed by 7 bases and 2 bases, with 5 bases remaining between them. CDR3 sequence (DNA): TGTGCCAGCAACGGGAACTATGGCTACACCTTC. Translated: CASNGNYGYTF.

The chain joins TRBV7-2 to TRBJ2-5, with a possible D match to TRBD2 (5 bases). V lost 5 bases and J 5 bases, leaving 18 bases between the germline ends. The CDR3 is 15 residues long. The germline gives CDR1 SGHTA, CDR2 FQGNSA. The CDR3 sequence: CASSPGLRGVETQYF. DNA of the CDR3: TGTGCCAGCAGCCCGGGATTACGGGGAGTGGAGACCCAGTACTTC.

CDR3 DNA: TGTGCCAGTAGTAGACATGGCAGGGAAGGTGGCTACACCTTC. Its protein product is CASSRHGREGGYTF. V usage is TRBV19 and J usage is TRBJ1-2; D possibly corresponds to TRBD1 (5 bases). The germline V and J ends were trimmed by 4 bases and 7 bases, with 16 bases remaining between them. CDR1 LNHDA and CDR2 SQIVND come from the germline V gene (reference sequence). This CDR3 comprises 14 residues.

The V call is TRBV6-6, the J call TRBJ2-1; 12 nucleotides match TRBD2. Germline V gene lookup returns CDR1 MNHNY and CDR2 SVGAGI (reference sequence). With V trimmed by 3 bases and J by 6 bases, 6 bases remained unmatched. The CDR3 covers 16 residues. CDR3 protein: CASSYPGTSGSNEQFF. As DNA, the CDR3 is TGTGCCAGCAGTTATCCCGGGACTAGCGGGTCCAATGAGCAGTTCTTC.

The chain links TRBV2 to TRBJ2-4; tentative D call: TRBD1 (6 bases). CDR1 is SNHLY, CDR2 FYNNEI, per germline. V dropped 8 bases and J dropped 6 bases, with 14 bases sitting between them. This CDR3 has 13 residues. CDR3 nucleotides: TGTGCCAGCCAGGGGATGGATGGAAACATTCAGTACTTC. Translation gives CASQGMDGNIQYF.

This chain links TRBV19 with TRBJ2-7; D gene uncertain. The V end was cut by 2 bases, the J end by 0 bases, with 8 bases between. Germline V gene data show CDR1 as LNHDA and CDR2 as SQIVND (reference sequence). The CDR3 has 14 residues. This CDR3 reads CASSIQASSYEQYF. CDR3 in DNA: TGTGCCAGTAGTATACAGGCCAGCTCCTACGAGCAGTACTTC.

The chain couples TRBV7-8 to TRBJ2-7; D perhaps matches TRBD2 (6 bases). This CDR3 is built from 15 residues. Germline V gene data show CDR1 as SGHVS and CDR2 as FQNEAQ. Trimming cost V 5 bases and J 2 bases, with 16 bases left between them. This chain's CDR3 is CASSAFSGTTYEQYF. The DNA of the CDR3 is TGTGCCAGCAGCGCTTTTAGCGGAACTACCTACGAGCAGTACTTC.

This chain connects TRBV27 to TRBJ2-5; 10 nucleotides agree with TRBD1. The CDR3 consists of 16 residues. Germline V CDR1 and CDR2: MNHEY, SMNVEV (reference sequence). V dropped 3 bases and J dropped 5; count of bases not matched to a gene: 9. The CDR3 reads CASSFLPRDRGETQYF. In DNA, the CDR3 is TGTGCCAGCAGTTTCCTCCCCCGGGACAGGGGTGAGACCCAGTACTTC.

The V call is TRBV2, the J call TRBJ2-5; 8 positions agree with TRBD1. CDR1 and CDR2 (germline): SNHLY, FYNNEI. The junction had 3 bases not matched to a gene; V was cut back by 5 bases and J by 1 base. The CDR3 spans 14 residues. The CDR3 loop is CASSQQGGQETQYF. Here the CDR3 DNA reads TGTGCCAGCAGTCAACAGGGGGGCCAAGAGACCCAGTACTTC.

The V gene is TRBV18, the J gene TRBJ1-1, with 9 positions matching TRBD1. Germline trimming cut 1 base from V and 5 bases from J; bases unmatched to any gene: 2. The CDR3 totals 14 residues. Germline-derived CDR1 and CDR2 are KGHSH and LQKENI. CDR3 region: CASSPRTGVTEAFF. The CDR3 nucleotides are TGTGCCAGCTCACCACGGACAGGGGTTACTGAAGCTTTCTTT.

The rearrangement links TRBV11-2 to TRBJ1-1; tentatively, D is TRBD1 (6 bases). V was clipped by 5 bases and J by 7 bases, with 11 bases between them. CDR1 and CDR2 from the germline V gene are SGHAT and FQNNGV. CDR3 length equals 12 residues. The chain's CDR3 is CASSRTTGEAFF. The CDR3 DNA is TGTGCCAGCAGCCGAACGACAGGTGAAGCTTTCTTT.

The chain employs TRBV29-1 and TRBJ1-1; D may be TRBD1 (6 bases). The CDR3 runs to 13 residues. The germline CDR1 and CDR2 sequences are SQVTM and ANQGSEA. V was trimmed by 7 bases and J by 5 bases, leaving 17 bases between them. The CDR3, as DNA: TGCAGCGCCGTAAAGGGGGTACGGACTGAAGCTTTCTTT. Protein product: CSAVKGVRTEAFF.

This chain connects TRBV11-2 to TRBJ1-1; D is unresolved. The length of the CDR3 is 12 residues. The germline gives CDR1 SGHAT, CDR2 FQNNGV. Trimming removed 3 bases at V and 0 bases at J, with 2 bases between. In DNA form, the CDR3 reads TGTGCCAGCAGCTTTATGAACACTGAAGCTTTCTTT. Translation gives CASSFMNTEAFF.

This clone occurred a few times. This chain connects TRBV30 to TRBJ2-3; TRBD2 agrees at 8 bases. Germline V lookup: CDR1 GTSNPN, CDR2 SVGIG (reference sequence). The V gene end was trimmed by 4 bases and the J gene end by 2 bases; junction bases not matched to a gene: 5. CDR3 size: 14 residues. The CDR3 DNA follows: TGTGCCTGGAAACCGCGGGGGGACACAGATACGCAGTATTTT. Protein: CAWKPRGDTDTQYF.

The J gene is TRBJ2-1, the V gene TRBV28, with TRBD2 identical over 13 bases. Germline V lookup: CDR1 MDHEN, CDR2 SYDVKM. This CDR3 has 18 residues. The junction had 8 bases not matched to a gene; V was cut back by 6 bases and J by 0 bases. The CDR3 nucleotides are TGTGCCAGCAGCCTAGGGGGACTAGCGGGATTCTCCTACAATGAGCAGTTCTTC. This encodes CASSLGGLAGFSYNEQFF.

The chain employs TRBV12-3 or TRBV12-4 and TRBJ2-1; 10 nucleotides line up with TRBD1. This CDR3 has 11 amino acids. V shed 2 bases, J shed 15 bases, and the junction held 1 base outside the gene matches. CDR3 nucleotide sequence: TGTGCCAGCAGTTTACGGGACAGGGGGTTCTTC. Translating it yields CASSLRDRGFF.

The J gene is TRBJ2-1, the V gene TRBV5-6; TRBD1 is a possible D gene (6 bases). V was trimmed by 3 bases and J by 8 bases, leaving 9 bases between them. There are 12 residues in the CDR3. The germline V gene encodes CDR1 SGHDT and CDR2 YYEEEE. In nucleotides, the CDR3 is TGTGCCAGCAGCTGGGGGCGTGATGAGCAGTTCTTC. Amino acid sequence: CASSWGRDEQFF.

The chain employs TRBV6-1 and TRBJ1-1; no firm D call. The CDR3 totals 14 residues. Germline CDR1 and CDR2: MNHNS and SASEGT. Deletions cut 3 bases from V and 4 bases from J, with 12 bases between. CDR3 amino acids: CASSEGSRTTEAFF. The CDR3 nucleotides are TGTGCCAGCAGTGAGGGGAGCAGAACCACTGAAGCTTTCTTT.

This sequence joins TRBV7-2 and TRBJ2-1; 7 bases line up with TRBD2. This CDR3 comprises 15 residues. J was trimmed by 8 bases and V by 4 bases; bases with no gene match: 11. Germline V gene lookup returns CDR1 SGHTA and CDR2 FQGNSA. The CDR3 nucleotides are TGTGCCAGCAGCTCCCCTGGGAGGGCATTCTATGAGCAGTTCTTC. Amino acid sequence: CASSSPGRAFYEQFF. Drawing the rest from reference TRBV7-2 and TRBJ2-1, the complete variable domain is GAGVSQSPSNKVTEKGKDVELRCDPISGHTALYWYRQSLGQGLEFLIYFQGNSAPDKSGLPSDRFSAERTGGSVSTLTIQRTQQEDSAVYLCASSSPGRAFYEQFFGPGTRLTVL.